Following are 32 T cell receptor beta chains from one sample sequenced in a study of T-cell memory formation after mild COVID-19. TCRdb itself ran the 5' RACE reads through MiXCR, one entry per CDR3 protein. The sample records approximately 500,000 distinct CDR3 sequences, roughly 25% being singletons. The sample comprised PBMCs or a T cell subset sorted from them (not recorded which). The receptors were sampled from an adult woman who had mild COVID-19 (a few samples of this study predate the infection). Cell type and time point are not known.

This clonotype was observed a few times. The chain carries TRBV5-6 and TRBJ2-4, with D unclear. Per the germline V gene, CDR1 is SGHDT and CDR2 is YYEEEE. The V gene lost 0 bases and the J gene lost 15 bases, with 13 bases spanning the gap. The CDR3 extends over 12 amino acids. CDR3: CASSLGHTLRYF. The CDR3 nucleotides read TGTGCCAGCAGCTTGGGACATACCCTGCGGTACTTC.

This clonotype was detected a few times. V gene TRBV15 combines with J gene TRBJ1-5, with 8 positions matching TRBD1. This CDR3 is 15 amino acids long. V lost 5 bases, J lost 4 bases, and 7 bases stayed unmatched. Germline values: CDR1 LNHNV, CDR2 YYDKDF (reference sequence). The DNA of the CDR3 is TGTGCCACCAGCCCCAGGGGGCGGACTAATCAGCCCCAGCATTTT. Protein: CATSPRGRTNQPQHF. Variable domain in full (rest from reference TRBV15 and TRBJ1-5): DAMVIQNPRYQVTQFGKPVTLSCSQTLNHNVMYWYQQKSSQAPKLLFHYYDKDFNNEADTPDNFQSRRPNTSFCFLDIRSPGLGDTAMYLCATSPRGRTNQPQHFGDGTRLSIL.

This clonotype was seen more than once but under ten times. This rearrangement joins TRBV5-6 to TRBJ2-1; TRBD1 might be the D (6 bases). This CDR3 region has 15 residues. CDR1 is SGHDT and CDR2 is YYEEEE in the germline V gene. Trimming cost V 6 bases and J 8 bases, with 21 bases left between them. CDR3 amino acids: CASTPTGAGLDEQFF. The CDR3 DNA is TGTGCCAGCACCCCGACAGGCGCCGGGTTGGATGAGCAGTTCTTC. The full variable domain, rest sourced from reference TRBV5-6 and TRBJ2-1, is DAGVTQSPTHLIKTRGQQVTLRCSPKSGHDTVSWYQQALGQGPQFIFQYYEEEERQRGNFPDRFSGHQFPNYSSELNVNALLLGDSALYLCASTPTGAGLDEQFFGPGTRLTVL.

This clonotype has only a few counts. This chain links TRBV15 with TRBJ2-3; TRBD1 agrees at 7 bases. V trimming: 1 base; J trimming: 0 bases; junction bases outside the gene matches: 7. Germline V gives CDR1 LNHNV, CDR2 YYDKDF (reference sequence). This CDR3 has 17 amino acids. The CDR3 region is CATSRGGRQGSTDTQYF. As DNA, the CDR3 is TGTGCCACCAGCAGAGGGGGAAGACAGGGTAGCACAGATACGCAGTATTTT.

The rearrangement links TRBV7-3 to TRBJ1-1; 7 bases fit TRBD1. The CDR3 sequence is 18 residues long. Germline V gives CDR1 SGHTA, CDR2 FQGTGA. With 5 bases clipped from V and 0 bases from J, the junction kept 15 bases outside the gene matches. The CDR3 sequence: CASSPTLRPGQMNTEAFF. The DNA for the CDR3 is TGTGCCAGCAGCCCAACCTTAAGGCCGGGACAGATGAACACTGAAGCTTTCTTT.

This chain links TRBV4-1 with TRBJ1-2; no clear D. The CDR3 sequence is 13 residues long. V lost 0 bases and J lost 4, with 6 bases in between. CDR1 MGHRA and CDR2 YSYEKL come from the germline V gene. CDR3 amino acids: CASSQEGVYGYTF. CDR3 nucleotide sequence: TGCGCCAGCAGCCAAGAAGGAGTCTATGGCTACACCTTC.

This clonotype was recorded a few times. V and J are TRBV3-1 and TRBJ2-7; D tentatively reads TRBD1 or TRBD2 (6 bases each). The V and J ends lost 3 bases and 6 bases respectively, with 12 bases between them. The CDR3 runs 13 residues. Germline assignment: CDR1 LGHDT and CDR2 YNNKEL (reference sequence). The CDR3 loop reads CASSHRPGAEQYF. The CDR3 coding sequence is TGTGCCAGCAGCCACCGACCGGGGGCCGAGCAGTACTTC.

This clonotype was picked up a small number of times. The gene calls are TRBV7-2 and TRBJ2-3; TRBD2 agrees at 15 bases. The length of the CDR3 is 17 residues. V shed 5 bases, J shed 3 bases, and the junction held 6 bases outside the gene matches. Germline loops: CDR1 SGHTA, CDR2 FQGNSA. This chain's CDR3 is CASSLGLAGGVTDTQYF. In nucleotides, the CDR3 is TGTGCCAGCAGCCTCGGACTAGCGGGAGGGGTGACAGATACGCAGTATTTT.

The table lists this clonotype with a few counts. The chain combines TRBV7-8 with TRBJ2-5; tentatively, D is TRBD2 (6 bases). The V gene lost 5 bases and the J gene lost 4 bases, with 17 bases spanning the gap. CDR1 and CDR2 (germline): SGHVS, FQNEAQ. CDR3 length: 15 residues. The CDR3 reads CASSNRLGGRETQYF. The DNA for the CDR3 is TGTGCCAGCAGCAACCGACTAGGTGGGAGAGAGACCCAGTACTTC.

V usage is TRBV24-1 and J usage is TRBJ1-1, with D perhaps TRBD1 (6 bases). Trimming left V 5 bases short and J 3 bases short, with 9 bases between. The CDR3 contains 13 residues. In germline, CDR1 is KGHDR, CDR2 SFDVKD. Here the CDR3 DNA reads TGTGCCACCAGTGTCGGACAGCACACTGAAGCTTTCTTT. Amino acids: CATSVGQHTEAFF.

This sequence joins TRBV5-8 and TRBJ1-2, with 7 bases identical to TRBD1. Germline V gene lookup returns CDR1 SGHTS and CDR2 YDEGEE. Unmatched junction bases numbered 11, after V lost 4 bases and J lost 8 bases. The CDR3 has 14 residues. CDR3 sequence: CASSPSWEQGGYTF. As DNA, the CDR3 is TGTGCCAGCAGCCCTTCTTGGGAACAGGGGGGCTACACCTTC.

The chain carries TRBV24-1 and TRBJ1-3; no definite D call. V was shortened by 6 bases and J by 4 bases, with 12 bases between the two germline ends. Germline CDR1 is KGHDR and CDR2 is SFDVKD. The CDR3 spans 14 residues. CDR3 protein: CATSLLAGGNTIYF. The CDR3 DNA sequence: TGTGCCACCAGTTTGCTGGCAGGCGGAAACACCATATATTTT.

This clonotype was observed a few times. The CDR3 loop is CASSFPVTGIFGQPQHF. CDR3 coding DNA: TGTGCCAGCAGTTTCCCCGTGACAGGGATCTTCGGTCAGCCCCAGCATTTT. The chain carries TRBV12-3 or TRBV12-4 and TRBJ1-5; 7 positions match TRBD1. CDR3 length equals 17 residues. V lost 3 bases, J lost 6 bases, and 14 bases stayed unmatched.

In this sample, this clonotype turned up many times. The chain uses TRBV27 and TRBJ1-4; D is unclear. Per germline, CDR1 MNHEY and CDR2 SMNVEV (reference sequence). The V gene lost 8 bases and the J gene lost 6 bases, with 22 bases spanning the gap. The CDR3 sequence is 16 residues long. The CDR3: CASSIGRGMGHEKLFF. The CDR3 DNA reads TGTGCCAGCTCCATAGGGAGAGGGATGGGTCATGAAAAACTGTTTTTT.

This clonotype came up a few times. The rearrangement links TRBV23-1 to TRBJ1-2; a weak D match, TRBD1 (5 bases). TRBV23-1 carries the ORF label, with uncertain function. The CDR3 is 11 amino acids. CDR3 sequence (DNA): TGCTGGTGGGGCTTTTACTATGGCTACACCTTC. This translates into CWWGFYYGYTF.

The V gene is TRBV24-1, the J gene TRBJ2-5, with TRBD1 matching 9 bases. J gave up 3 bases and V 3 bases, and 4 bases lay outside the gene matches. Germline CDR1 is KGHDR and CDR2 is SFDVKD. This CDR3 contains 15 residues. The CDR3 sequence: CATSDPGQGEETQYF. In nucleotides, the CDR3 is TGTGCCACCAGTGATCCGGGACAGGGCGAAGAGACCCAGTACTTC.

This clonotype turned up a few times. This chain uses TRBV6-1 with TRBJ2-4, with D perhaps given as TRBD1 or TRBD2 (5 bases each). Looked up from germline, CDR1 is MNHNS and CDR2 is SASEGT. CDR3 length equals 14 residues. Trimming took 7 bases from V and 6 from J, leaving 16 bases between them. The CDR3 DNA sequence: TGTGCCAGCAAGAGGGGAGCCGAATTAAACATTCAGTACTTC. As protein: CASKRGAELNIQYF.

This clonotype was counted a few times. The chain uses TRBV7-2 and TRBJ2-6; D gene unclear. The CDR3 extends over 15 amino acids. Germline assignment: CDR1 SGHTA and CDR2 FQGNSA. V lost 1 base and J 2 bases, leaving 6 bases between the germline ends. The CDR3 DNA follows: TGTGCCAGCAGCTTAGGATCTGCTGGGGCCAACGTCCTGACTTTC. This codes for CASSLGSAGANVLTF.

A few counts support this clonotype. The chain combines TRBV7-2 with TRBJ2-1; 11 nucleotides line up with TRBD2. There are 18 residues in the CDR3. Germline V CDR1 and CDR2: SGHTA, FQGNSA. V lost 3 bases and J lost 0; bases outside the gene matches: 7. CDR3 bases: TGTGCCAGCAGCTTCTCCGGGACTAGCGGAAGCTCCTACAATGAGCAGTTCTTC. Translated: CASSFSGTSGSSYNEQFF.

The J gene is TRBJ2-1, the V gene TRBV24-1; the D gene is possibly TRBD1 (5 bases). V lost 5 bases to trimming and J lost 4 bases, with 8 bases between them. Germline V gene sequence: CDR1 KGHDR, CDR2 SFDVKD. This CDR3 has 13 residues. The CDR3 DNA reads TGTGCCACCAGTGGACAGACTTACAATGAGCAGTTCTTC. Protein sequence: CATSGQTYNEQFF.

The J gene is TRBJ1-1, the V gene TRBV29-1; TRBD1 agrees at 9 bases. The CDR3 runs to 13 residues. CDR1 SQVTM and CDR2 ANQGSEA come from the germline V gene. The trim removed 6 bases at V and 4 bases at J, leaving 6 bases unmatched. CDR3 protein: CSVRTGVATEAFF. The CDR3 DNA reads TGCAGCGTGCGGACAGGGGTTGCCACTGAAGCTTTCTTT. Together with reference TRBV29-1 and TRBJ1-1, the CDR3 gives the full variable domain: SAVISQKPSRDICQRGTSLTIQCQVDSQVTMMFWYRQQPGQSLTLIATANQGSEATYESGFVIDKFPISRPNLTFSTLTVSNMSPEDSSIYLCSVRTGVATEAFFGQGTRLTVV.

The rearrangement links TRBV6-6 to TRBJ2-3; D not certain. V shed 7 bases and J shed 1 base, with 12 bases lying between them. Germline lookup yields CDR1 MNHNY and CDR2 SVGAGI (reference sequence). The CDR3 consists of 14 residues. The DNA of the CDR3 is TGTGCCAGCACCACCATCGCCGGCACAGATACGCAGTATTTT. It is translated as CASTTIAGTDTQYF.

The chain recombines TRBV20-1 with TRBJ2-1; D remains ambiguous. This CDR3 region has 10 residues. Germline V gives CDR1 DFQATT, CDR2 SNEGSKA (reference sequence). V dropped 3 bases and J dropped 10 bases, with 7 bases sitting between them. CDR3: CSASFGEQFF. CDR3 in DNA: TGCAGTGCTAGTTTCGGAGAGCAGTTCTTC.

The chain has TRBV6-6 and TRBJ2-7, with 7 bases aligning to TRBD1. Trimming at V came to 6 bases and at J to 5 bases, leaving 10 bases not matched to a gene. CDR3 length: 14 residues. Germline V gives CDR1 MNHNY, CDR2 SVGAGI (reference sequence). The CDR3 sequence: CASRPDRATNEQYF. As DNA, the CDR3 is TGTGCCAGCAGACCCGACAGGGCTACAAACGAGCAGTACTTC.

The CDR3 region is CASSQGSFGTEAFF. The CDR3 DNA sequence: TGCGCCAGCAGCCAAGGGAGCTTCGGCACTGAAGCTTTCTTT. The chain recombines TRBV4-1 with TRBJ1-1, with unresolved D. This CDR3 is 14 amino acids long. V was shortened by 1 base and J by 4 bases, with 10 bases between the two germline ends. Germline-derived CDR1 and CDR2 are MGHRA and YSYEKL.

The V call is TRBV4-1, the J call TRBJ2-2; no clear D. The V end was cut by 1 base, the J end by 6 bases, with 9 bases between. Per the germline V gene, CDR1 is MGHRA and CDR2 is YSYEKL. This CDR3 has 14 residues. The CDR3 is CASSQAASAGELFF. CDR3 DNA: TGCGCCAGCAGCCAAGCAGCCAGCGCCGGGGAGCTGTTTTTT.

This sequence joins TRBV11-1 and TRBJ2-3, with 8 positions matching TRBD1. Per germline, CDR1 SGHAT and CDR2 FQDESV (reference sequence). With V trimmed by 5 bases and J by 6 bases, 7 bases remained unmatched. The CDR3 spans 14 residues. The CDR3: CASSPRWTGDTQYF. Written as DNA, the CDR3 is TGTGCCAGCAGCCCTCGTTGGACAGGGGATACGCAGTATTTT.

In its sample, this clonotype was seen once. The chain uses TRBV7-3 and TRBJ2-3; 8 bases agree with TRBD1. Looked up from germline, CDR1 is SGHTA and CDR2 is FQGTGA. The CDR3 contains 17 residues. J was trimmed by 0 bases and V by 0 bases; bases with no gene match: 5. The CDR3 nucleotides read TGTGCCAGCAGCTTAACCCGACAGGGGACTAGCACAGATACGCAGTATTTT. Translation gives CASSLTRQGTSTDTQYF. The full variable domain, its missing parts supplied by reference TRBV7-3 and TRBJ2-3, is GAGVSQTPSNKVTEKGKYVELRCDPISGHTALYWYRQSLGQGPEFLIYFQGTGAADDSGLPNDRFFAVRPEGSVSTLKIQRTERGDSAVYLCASSLTRQGTSTDTQYFGPGTRLTVL.

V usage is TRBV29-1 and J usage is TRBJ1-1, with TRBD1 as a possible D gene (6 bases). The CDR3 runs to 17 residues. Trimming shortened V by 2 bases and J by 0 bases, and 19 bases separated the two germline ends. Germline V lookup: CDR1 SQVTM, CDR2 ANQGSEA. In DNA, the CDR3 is TGCAGCGTTGAAAGGGGGGCCGGGACACCTTTGAACACTGAAGCTTTCTTT. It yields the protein CSVERGAGTPLNTEAFF.

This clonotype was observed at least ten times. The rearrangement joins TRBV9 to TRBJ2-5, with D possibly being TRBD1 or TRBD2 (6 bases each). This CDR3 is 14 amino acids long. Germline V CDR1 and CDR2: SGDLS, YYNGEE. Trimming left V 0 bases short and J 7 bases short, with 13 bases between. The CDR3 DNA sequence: TGTGCCAGCAGCGTAGGTGGGGGGCGGTCGACCCAGTACTTC. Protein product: CASSVGGGRSTQYF.

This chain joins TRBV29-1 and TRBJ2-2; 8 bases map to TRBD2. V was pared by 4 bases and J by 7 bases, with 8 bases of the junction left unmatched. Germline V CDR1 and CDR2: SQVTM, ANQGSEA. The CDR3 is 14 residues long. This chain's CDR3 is CSVVPAGVNGELFF. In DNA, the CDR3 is TGCAGCGTTGTTCCAGCGGGGGTTAACGGGGAGCTGTTTTTT.

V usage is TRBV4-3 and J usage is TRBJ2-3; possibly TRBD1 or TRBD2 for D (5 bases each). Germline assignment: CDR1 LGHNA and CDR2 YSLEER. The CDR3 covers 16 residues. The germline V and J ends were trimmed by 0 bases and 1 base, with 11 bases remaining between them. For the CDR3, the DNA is TGCGCCAGCAGCCAAGATCCGGGGCCCCGCACAGATACGCAGTATTTT. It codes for CASSQDPGPRTDTQYF.